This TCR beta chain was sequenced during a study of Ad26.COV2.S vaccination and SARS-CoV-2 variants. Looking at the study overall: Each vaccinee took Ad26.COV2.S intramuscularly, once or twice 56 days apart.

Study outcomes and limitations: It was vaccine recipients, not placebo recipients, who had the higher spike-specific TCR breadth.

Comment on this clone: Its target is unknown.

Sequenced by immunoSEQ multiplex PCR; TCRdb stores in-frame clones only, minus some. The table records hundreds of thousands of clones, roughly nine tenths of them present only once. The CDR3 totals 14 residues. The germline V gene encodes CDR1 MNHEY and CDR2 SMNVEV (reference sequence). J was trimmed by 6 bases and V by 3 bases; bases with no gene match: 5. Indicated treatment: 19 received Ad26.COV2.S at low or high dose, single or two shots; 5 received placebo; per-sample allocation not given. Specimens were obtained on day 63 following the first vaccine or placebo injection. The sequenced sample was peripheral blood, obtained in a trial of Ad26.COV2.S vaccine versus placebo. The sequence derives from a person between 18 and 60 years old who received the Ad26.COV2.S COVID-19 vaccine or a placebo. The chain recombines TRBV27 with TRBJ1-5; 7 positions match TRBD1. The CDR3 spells CASSFRQGGQPQHF. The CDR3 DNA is TGTGCCAGCAGTTTTAGGCAGGGGGGTCAGCCCCAGCATTTT.